This TCR beta chain was found in a study of T-cell memory formation after mild COVID-19. Whole-study context: In these data, TCR clusters were largely donor specific.

CDR3 length: 15 residues. V shed 5 bases and J 5 bases; nucleotides not matched to a gene: 8. Germline V lookup: CDR1 MNHEY, CDR2 SVGEGT. As regards this clonotype: What it recognizes is unknown.

Study results and caveats: Mostly located in CM and EM were contracting CD4+ clones, with contracting CD8+ clones located in EMRA.

UMIs and sample barcodes were carried by the TCR alpha and TCR beta cDNA libraries that 5'RACE produced using constant-segment primers. TCRdb independently ran MiXCR on the 5' RACE reads; one entry per CDR3 protein. There are 250,000 to 300,000 distinct CDR3 sequences in the sample; around 16% occur only once, and 20% to 25% lies in the top ten. J is TRBJ2-7 and V is TRBV6-2 or TRBV6-3, with 11 bases lining up with TRBD1. The sequence was obtained from a man younger than 35 who had mild COVID-19 (a few samples of this study predate the infection). Cell type and time point are not known. The sequencing sample was made of PBMCs or a T cell subset sorted from them (not recorded which). CDR3 protein: CASSESPGQGDEQYV. CDR3 nucleotides: TGTGCCAGCAGTGAATCCCCGGGACAGGGGGACGAGCAGTACGTC.